The next 22 T cell receptor beta chains were all read from a single sample in a study of tumor and adjacent non-tumor tissue in lung cancer. The library came from three nested PCR rounds adapted from ARM-PCR protocols. TCRdb reprocessed the multiplex PCR reads with MiXCR, giving one entry per CDR3 protein. The data contain tens of thousands of distinct CDR3 sequences, 55% to 75% of them singletons. The template was RNA from unsorted bulk tissue. Sample: lung tumor tissue. The receptors stem from a woman in her 40s with non-small cell lung cancer.

With regard to this clonotype: One junction end does not reproduce the germline sequence, and a read error may be involved. The chain carries TRBV5-5 and TRBJ1-6; TRBD1 matches at 11 bases. This CDR3 region has 13 residues. CDR1 is SGHKS, CDR2 YYEKEE, per germline (reference sequence). CDR3 coding DNA: TGTGTCAGCAGTGGACAGGGGGCTTCACCCCTCCACTTT. Encoded protein: CVSSGQGASPLHF.

With regard to this clonotype: The CDR3 does not close with the conserved phenylalanine or tryptophan, likely indicating a read error. The CDR3 loop is CATQGVLTNTQYL. DNA for the CDR3: TGTGCCACTCAGGGGGTACTAACAAATACGCAGTATCTT. The gene calls are TRBV6-5 and TRBJ2-3; 7 bases match TRBD1. This CDR3 comprises 13 residues. Germline CDR1 is MNHEY and CDR2 is SVGAGI. The ends lost 10 bases at V and 7 bases at J; junction bases unmatched: 11.

In the case of this clonotype: The junction departs from germline at one end; a sequencing error may be responsible. The rearrangement joins TRBV11-2 to TRBJ1-5; 9 bases are shared with TRBD1. The CDR3 loop spans 19 amino acids. Germline V CDR1 and CDR2: SGHAT, FQNNGV. As DNA, the CDR3 is TGTACCAGCAGCCTGCGGGACAGGGACAATCTATATAGCAATCAACCCCAGCTTTTT. Amino acids: CTSSLRDRDNLYSNQPQLF. Using reference TRBV11-2 and TRBJ1-5 for the parts outside the CDR3, the full variable domain is EAGVAQSPRYKIIEKRQSVAFWCNPISGHATLYWYQQILGQGPKLLIQFQNNGVVDDSQLPKDRFSAERLKGVDSTLKIQPAKLEDSAVYLCTSSLRDRDNLYSNQPQLFGDGTRLSIL.

This clonotype was detected only once. This chain uses TRBV5-1 with TRBJ2-3; maybe TRBD2 (6 bases). Trimming took off 5 bases at V and 0 bases at J, with 25 bases between the two ends. This CDR3 comprises 19 residues. Germline V gene lookup returns CDR1 SGHRS and CDR2 YFSETQ. The CDR3 DNA sequence: TGCGCCAGCAGGAATCCATGGGCTAGTGGGGGGACTAGCACAGATACGCAGTATTTT. This codes for CASRNPWASGGTSTDTQYF.

Comment on this clonotype: The conserved closing phenylalanine or tryptophan is absent in this CDR3, likely reflecting a read error. The DNA is omitted, as the CDR3 cannot be located on it reliably, and the CDR3 follows TCRdb's listing. The J gene is TRBJ1-6, the V gene TRBV20-1; TRBD1, the table's D call, lacks a check against the DNA. The CDR3 is 14 amino acids in total, end residues counted. Germline V gives CDR1 DFQATT, CDR2 SNEGSKA (reference sequence). The chain's CDR3 is CSARDLGAHSPFHY.

Comment on this clonotype: Sequence at one end of the junction differs from germline and may be a read error. The J gene is TRBJ1-1, the V gene TRBV6-5; TRBD1 might be the D (6 bases). Germline values: CDR1 MNHEY, CDR2 SVGAGI. CDR3 length: 12 amino acids. In DNA form, the CDR3 reads TGTGCCAGCGGCAACAGGGTGCCTGAAACTTTCTTT. This sequence encodes CASGNRVPETFF.

V is TRBV25-1 and J is TRBJ2-1; D perhaps matches TRBD1 (6 bases). The germline CDR1 and CDR2 sequences are MGHDK and SYGVNS. The CDR3 sequence is 16 residues long. V was shortened by 3 bases and J by 7 bases, with 19 bases between the two germline ends. CDR3 coding DNA: TGTGCCAGCAGTGATTGGGGGCAGAAGGTGACGAATGAGCAGTTCTTC. This codes for CASSDWGQKVTNEQFF.

To note about this clonotype: A read error may produce the germline difference seen at one junction end. The rearrangement joins TRBV20-1 to TRBJ2-2, with TRBD2 identical over 7 bases. CDR3 size: 14 residues. Germline assignment: CDR1 DFQATT and CDR2 SNEGSKA (reference sequence). CDR3 coding DNA: TGCAGTGCTAGAGATCTGGGTGCCTGCGGGGGGCTGTTTTTT. Its protein is CSARDLGACGGLFF.

Notes on this clonotype: An end of the junction does not agree with germline; a read error may underlie this. The V and J genes are TRBV11-2 and TRBJ2-1; possible D gene TRBD1, 5 bases. This CDR3 is 12 amino acids long. Germline CDR1 reads SGHAT; CDR2 reads FQNNGV. The CDR3 bases are TGTGGCAGCAGAGACAGCTACAATGAGCAATTCTTC. This gives the protein CGSRDSYNEQFF.

This clonotype was recorded a few times. A much larger clone differs by one base, so this may be a read error. J is TRBJ1-2 and V is TRBV28; D not certain. CDR3 length equals 13 residues. V gave up 6 bases and J gave up 5 bases, with 13 bases separating them. The germline V gene encodes CDR1 MDHEN and CDR2 SYDVKM. CDR3 protein: CASRLDSLYGYTF. CDR3 DNA sequence: TGTGCCAGCAGACTGGACTCTCTATATGGCTACACCTTC.

This rearrangement joins TRBV14 to TRBJ2-5; either TRBD1 or TRBD2 may fit D (5 bases each). The V end lost 4 bases, the J end lost 7 bases, and 16 bases lay between the germline ends. Germline V gene sequence: CDR1 SGHDN, CDR2 FVKESK. The CDR3 is 14 residues long. The CDR3 spells CASSLGPMVGTQYF. CDR3 in DNA: TGTGCCAGCAGCCTGGGACCGATGGTGGGGACCCAGTACTTC.

As to this clonotype: It is likely a read error, because the conserved phenylalanine at the end of the CDR3 is missing. This rearrangement joins TRBV20-1 to TRBJ2-1, with TRBD2 matching 10 bases. V trimming: 8 bases; J trimming: 0 bases; junction bases outside the gene matches: 13. The CDR3 loop spans 17 amino acids. Germline assignment: CDR1 DFQATT and CDR2 SNEGSKA (reference sequence). For the CDR3, the DNA is TGCAGTCCCCTAGGCCCTAGCGGGAGTATCTCCTACAATGAGCAGTTCTTA. Translating gives CSPLGPSGSISYNEQFL.

The chain uses TRBV29-1 and TRBJ2-1, with D unresolved. CDR3 length: 13 residues. Germline V CDR1 and CDR2: SQVTM, ANQGSEA. CDR3: CSVFKDRQSEQFF. CDR3 DNA sequence: TGCAGTGTTTTTAAGGATCGGCAATCTGAGCAGTTCTTC.

This clonotype showed up just a few times. The junction departs from germline at one end; a sequencing error may be responsible. The chain joins TRBV6-2 or TRBV6-3 to TRBJ2-1; 9 nucleotides agree with TRBD2. The CDR3 runs to 15 residues. The germline gives CDR1 MNHEY, CDR2 SVGEGT. The CDR3: CPSWRSGGLYNEQFF. As DNA, the CDR3 is TGTCCCAGCTGGCGAAGCGGGGGGTTGTACAATGAGCAGTTCTTC.

This clonotype was seen a handful of times. Mismatch with germline at one junction end may stem from a read error. The CDR3 DNA reads as TGTGCCAGCAGCTCGGACGGACAGCTAAATTCACCCTTTCATTTT. Protein sequence: CASSSDGQLNSPFHF. This chain joins TRBV11-2 and TRBJ1-6, with D perhaps TRBD1 (6 bases). The CDR3 consists of 15 residues. In germline, CDR1 is SGHAT, CDR2 FQNNGV.

This clonotype was counted only a few times. Its ends do not fully match the called genes, so a read error is possible. This chain links TRBV10-3 with TRBJ2-7; tentative D call: TRBD1 (6 bases). CDR3 size: 13 residues. The V gene's germline CDR1 is ENHRY and CDR2 SYGVKD. The CDR3 sequence: CAIRGTQGYGQYF. In DNA form, the CDR3 reads TGTGCTATCAGGGGAACCCAGGGCTACGGGCAGTACTTC.

The gene calls are TRBV21-1 and TRBJ2-2. TRBV21-1 is a documented pseudogene. The CDR3 is 16 residues long. CDR3 loop: CASSKVAGLNTGELFF. CDR3 sequence (DNA): TGTGCCAGCAGCAAAGTAGCAGGCCTGAACACCGGGGAGCTGTTTTTT.

Notes on this clonotype: One junction end does not reproduce the germline sequence, and a read error may be involved. The chain employs TRBV6-1 and TRBJ2-3; unclear D gene. This CDR3 is built from 13 residues. Germline values: CDR1 MNHNS, CDR2 SASEGT. CDR3: CASSGPLLDTQYF. The CDR3 DNA reads TGTGCCAGCAGTGGACCCCTTCTTGATACACAGTATTTT.

Turning to this clonotype: At one end the junction does not follow the germline gene, possibly because of a read error. The CDR3 sequence: CASSIQGSNIEAFF. CDR3 DNA sequence: TGTGCCAGTAGTATACAGGGGTCGAACATTGAAGCTTTCTTT. The chain joins TRBV6-6 to TRBJ1-1; 7 nucleotides align to TRBD1. The length of the CDR3 is 14 residues. Germline loops: CDR1 MNHNY, CDR2 SVGAGI (reference sequence).

The V call is TRBV29-1, the J call TRBJ2-5; D remains unclear. Per germline, CDR1 SQVTM and CDR2 ANQGSEA. This CDR3 region has 13 residues. CDR3 sequence reads: CNVRRPYQETQYF. The DNA for the CDR3 is TGCAACGTGAGGAGACCGTACCAAGAGACCCAGTACTTC.

The chain uses TRBV11-2 and TRBJ2-1; D is uncertain. CDR1 is SGHAT, CDR2 FQNNGV, per germline. CDR3 length: 16 residues. CDR3 protein: CDSSKTLAALYNEQFF. The CDR3 bases are TGTGACAGTAGCAAGACATTAGCTGCACTGTACAATGAGCAGTTCTTC. Variable domain in full (rest from reference TRBV11-2 and TRBJ2-1): EAGVAQSPRYKIIEKRQSVAFWCNPISGHATLYWYQQILGQGPKLLIQFQNNGVVDDSQLPKDRFSAERLKGVDSTLKIQPAKLEDSAVYLCDSSKTLAALYNEQFFGPGTRLTVL.

A note on this clonotype: Possible read error: a much larger clone is one base away. V is TRBV20-1 and J is TRBJ2-5; 7 bases are a match to TRBD2. V gave up 7 bases and J gave up 5 bases; unmatched junction bases: 16. Germline CDR1 DFQATT, CDR2 SNEGSKA (reference sequence). This CDR3 has 15 residues. CDR3 nucleotides: TGCAGTGTTAGTCCAGGCGGGAGTCGCCAGGAGACCCAGTACTTC. It translates to CSVSPGGSRQETQYF.